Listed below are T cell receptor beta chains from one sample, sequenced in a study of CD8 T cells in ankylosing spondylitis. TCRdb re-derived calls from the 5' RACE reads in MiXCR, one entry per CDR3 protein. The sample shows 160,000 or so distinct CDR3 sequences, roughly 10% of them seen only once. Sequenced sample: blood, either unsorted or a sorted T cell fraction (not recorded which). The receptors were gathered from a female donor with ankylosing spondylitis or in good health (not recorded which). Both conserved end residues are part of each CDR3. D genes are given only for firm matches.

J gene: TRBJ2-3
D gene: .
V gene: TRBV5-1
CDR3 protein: CASSPGDRTDTQYF

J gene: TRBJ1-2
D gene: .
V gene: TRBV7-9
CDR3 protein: CASIGTDVGYTF

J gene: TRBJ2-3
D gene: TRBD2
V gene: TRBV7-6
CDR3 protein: CASSLLREQTDTQYF

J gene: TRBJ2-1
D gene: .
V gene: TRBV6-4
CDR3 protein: CASSDYPGREGGRNNQQFF

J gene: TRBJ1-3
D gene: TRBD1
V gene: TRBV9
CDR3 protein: CASSSNRDREGSGNTIYF

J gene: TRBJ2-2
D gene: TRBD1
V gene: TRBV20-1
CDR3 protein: CSATPGQLIHTQPTGELFF

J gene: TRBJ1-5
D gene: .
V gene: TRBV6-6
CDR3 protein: CASSRQPQHF

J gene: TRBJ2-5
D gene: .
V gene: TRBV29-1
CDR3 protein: CSVGSPDKTQYF

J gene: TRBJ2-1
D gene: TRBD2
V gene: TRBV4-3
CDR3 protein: CASSPGLAVYNEQFF

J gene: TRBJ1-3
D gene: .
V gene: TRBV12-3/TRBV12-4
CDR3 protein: CASSGEASGNTIYF

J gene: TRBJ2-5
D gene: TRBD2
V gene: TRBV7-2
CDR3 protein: CASSLLGRASETQYF

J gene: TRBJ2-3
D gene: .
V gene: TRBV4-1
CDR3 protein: CASSQDPISTDTQYF

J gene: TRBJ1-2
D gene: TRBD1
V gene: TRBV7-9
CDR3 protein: CASSPPGTGDYGYTF

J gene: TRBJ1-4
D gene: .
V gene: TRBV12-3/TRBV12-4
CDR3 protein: CASSFGSTKLF